This passage covers 20 T cell receptor beta chains from one sample sequenced in a study of T cells in Graves' hyperthyroidism and ophthalmopathy. The source material, RNA transcripts, was used to amplify TCR beta CDR3 regions. First-round RT-PCR of the TCR CDR3 relied on the HTBI primer set. A single record per CDR3 protein comes from TCRdb applying MiXCR to the multiplex PCR reads. The sample lists 500,000 to 600,000 distinct CDR3 sequences; about 43% were seen once. The sequencing sample was made of peripheral blood or thyroid tissue (not recorded which). The receptors derive from an adult woman with Graves' disease, either hyperthyroidism or ophthalmopathy (not recorded which).

Note on this clonotype: A much larger clone lies a single base off, so this may be a read error. The rearrangement links TRBV7-3 to TRBJ2-2; D uncertain. V was clipped by 2 bases and J by 3 bases, with 4 bases between them. The germline V gene encodes CDR1 SGHTA and CDR2 FQGTGA. The CDR3 has 13 amino acids. The CDR3 spells CASSLLDTGELFF. The CDR3 DNA reads TGTGCCAGCAGCTTATTGGACACCGGGGAGCTGTTTTTT.

This clonotype was recorded many times. The V call is TRBV3-1, the J call TRBJ1-2, with D tentatively TRBD1 (5 bases). Germline V gene data show CDR1 as LGHDT and CDR2 as YNNKEL (reference sequence). With 4 bases removed from V and 3 bases from J, the gap between germline ends came to 9 bases. This CDR3 spans 13 amino acids. The CDR3 DNA sequence: TGTGCCAGCAGCCTGTGGGGGGACTATGGCTACACCTTC. Encoded protein: CASSLWGDYGYTF.

The CDR3 protein is CASSSKARTASYEQYF. The CDR3 nucleotides read TGTGCCAGCAGCTCCAAAGCCCGGACGGCCTCCTACGAGCAGTACTTC. The J gene is TRBJ2-7, the V gene TRBV11-2; no reliable D call. The germline V gene encodes CDR1 SGHAT and CDR2 FQNNGV. V lost 4 bases to trimming and J lost 0 bases, with 16 bases between them. The CDR3 has 16 amino acids.

The chain employs TRBV10-3 and TRBJ1-1; tentative D call: TRBD1 (5 bases). Trimming took off 10 bases at V and 0 bases at J, with 9 bases between the two ends. From germline, CDR1 is ENHRY and CDR2 SYGVKD. The CDR3 sequence is 12 residues long. The chain's CDR3 is CATAGVNTEAFF. Here the CDR3 DNA reads TGTGCCACCGCGGGGGTGAACACTGAAGCTTTCTTT.

This clonotype was detected many times. The V and J genes are TRBV6-5 and TRBJ2-2; possibly TRBD1 for D (6 bases). Germline V gives CDR1 MNHEY, CDR2 SVGAGI. The length of the CDR3 is 12 residues. V gave up 9 bases and J gave up 5 bases, with 10 bases separating them. The CDR3: CASTTGTGELFF. CDR3 sequence (DNA): TGTGCCAGTACAACAGGGACCGGGGAGCTGTTTTTT.

This clonotype has a count of ten or more. The CDR3 nucleotides are TGTGCCAGCAGCTTAGGCCGACAGGGATCCCTCCACTTT. Its protein product is CASSLGRQGSLHF. V is TRBV7-2 and J is TRBJ1-6; 7 positions match TRBD1. J lost 14 bases, V lost 1 base, and 5 bases had no gene match. There are 13 residues in the CDR3. CDR1 is SGHTA and CDR2 is FQGNSA in the germline V gene.

Ten or more counts support this clonotype. This rearrangement joins TRBV12-3 or TRBV12-4 to TRBJ1-5, with 8 bases lining up with TRBD1. This CDR3 is 14 amino acids long. The trim removed 5 bases at V and 7 bases at J, leaving 7 bases unmatched. For the CDR3, the DNA is TGTGCCAGCAGTATTGGACAGGGTGGGCAGCCCCAGCATTTT. It is translated as CASSIGQGGQPQHF.

The chain links TRBV20-1 to TRBJ1-4; weak D call: TRBD1 (5 bases). Trimming took off 8 bases at V and 11 bases at J, with 9 bases between the two ends. Germline CDR1 DFQATT, CDR2 SNEGSKA (reference sequence). The CDR3 is 9 residues long. The CDR3 spells CSSGGKLFF. CDR3 DNA: TGCAGTTCCGGGGGTAAACTGTTTTTT.

J is TRBJ1-4 and V is TRBV10-3; D perhaps matches TRBD1 (5 bases). The CDR3 totals 14 residues. V was shortened by 4 bases and J by 3 bases, with 9 bases between the two germline ends. Germline assignment: CDR1 ENHRY and CDR2 SYGVKD. Written as DNA, the CDR3 is TGTGCCATCAGTGCATGGGGGGCTAATGAAAAACTGTTTTTT. Its protein product is CAISAWGANEKLFF.

The chain combines TRBV7-6 with TRBJ1-2; weak D call: TRBD1 (5 bases). Germline V CDR1 and CDR2: SGHVS, FNYEAQ. V lost 3 bases to trimming and J lost 6 bases, with 11 bases between them. The CDR3 contains 13 residues. As DNA, the CDR3 is TGTGCCAGCAGCTTGGCAGGGAGAGATGGCTACACCTTC. This sequence encodes CASSLAGRDGYTF.

The sample holds many counts of this clonotype. This chain links TRBV7-3 with TRBJ1-5; D remains ambiguous. Germline loops: CDR1 SGHTA, CDR2 FQGTGA. The CDR3 is 14 residues long. Trimming removed 2 bases at V and 5 bases at J, with 10 bases between. The CDR3 reads CASSLRHGDQPQHF. Written as DNA, the CDR3 is TGTGCCAGCAGCTTACGGCACGGGGATCAGCCCCAGCATTTT. Looking up the rest from reference TRBV7-3 and TRBJ1-5 gives the full variable domain: GAGVSQTPSNKVTEKGKYVELRCDPISGHTALYWYRQSLGQGPEFLIYFQGTGAADDSGLPNDRFFAVRPEGSVSTLKIQRTERGDSAVYLCASSLRHGDQPQHFGDGTRLSIL.

This clonotype has a count of ten or more. The genes are TRBV20-1 and TRBJ2-7; D perhaps matches TRBD2 (6 bases). Trimming took off 3 bases at V and 2 bases at J, with 11 bases between the two ends. The germline gives CDR1 DFQATT, CDR2 SNEGSKA (reference sequence). The CDR3 covers 13 residues. The CDR3 sequence is CSASEGGTYEQYF. In nucleotides, the CDR3 is TGCAGTGCTAGCGAGGGAGGAACCTACGAGCAGTACTTC.

At least ten counts were recorded for this clonotype. This sequence joins TRBV5-4 and TRBJ1-2, with D perhaps matching TRBD1 (5 bases). The CDR3 has 16 residues. Germline CDR1 is SGHNT and CDR2 is YYREEE (reference sequence). Trimming stripped 3 bases from V and 0 bases from J, with 15 bases between. The CDR3 DNA reads as TGTGCCAGCAGCTCGACAGTTTCGGAAGCTAACTATGGCTACACCTTC. The encoded protein is CASSSTVSEANYGYTF. The whole variable domain, filled in from reference TRBV5-4 and TRBJ1-2, reads ETGVTQSPTHLIKTRGQQVTLRCSSQSGHNTVSWYQQALGQGPQFIFQYYREEENGRGNFPPRFSGLQFPNYSSELNVNALELDDSALYLCASSSTVSEANYGYTFGSGTRLTVV.

This clonotype turned up a few times. V is TRBV11-2 and J is TRBJ2-2, with 9 positions matching TRBD2. From germline, CDR1 is SGHAT and CDR2 FQNNGV. After removal of 5 bases from V and 3 bases from J, the junction contained 4 bases not matched to a gene. This CDR3 region has 15 residues. DNA for the CDR3: TGTGCCAGCAGCATAGGACTAGCGTACACCGGGGAGCTGTTTTTT. Translation gives CASSIGLAYTGELFF. Drawing the rest from reference TRBV11-2 and TRBJ2-2, the complete variable domain is EAGVAQSPRYKIIEKRQSVAFWCNPISGHATLYWYQQILGQGPKLLIQFQNNGVVDDSQLPKDRFSAERLKGVDSTLKIQPAKLEDSAVYLCASSIGLAYTGELFFGEGSRLTVL.

The chain has TRBV11-1 and TRBJ2-5, with a tentative D call TRBD1 (6 bases). This CDR3 has 15 amino acids. In germline, CDR1 is SGHAT, CDR2 FQDESV (reference sequence). V was cut by 5 bases and J by 4 bases, with 17 bases left in between. In DNA, the CDR3 is TGTGCCAGCAGCCAACCATTGGGGGCCGGAGAGACCCAGTACTTC. This sequence encodes CASSQPLGAGETQYF.

This rearrangement joins TRBV5-1 to TRBJ2-6, with unresolved D. Germline-derived CDR1 and CDR2 are SGHRS and YFSETQ. Trimming removed 4 bases at V and 4 bases at J, with 9 bases between. The CDR3 consists of 14 residues. The CDR3 reads CASSLHYGANVLTF. DNA of the CDR3: TGCGCCAGCAGCCTACACTACGGGGCCAACGTCCTGACTTTC. Combining the CDR3 with reference TRBV5-1 and TRBJ2-6 gives the whole variable domain KAGVTQTPRYLIKTRGQQVTLSCSPISGHRSVSWYQQTPGQGLQFLFEYFSETQRNKGNFPGRFSGRQFSNSRSEMNVSTLELGDSALYLCASSLHYGANVLTFGAGSRLTVL.

This clonotype has at least ten counts. The chain combines TRBV6-1 with TRBJ2-2; D is ambiguous. Germline V CDR1 and CDR2: MNHNS, SASEGT. V was shortened by 4 bases and J by 6 bases, with 9 bases between the two germline ends. The length of the CDR3 is 13 residues. The CDR3 DNA sequence: TGTGCCAGCAGTGGAATAGCCTCCGGGGAGCTGTTTTTT. Protein sequence: CASSGIASGELFF.

This clonotype occurred a few times. With a much larger clone just one base away, this may be a read error. This chain uses TRBV10-3 with TRBJ2-5; unclear D gene. The CDR3 runs to 14 residues. The germline CDR1 and CDR2 sequences are ENHRY and SYGVKD. The V gene lost 3 bases and the J gene lost 5 bases, with 13 bases spanning the gap. The CDR3 DNA reads as TGTGCCATCAGTGAAGCGTGGTCTCTTGAGACCCAGTACTTC. It translates to CAISEAWSLETQYF.

This clonotype was seen a handful of times. The genes are TRBV20-1 and TRBJ2-3; D ambiguous. This CDR3 has 15 amino acids. The V gene's germline CDR1 is DFQATT and CDR2 SNEGSKA (reference sequence). Trimming left V 4 bases short and J 6 bases short, with 20 bases between. CDR3 region: CSAKNPHQRFDTQYF. CDR3 nucleotides: TGCAGTGCTAAAAACCCGCACCAGCGATTTGATACGCAGTATTTT.

In DNA, the CDR3 is TGTGCCAGCAGTTTGCTTGGGAGGGGGCAGCCCCAGCATTTT. Protein sequence: CASSLLGRGQPQHF. This chain uses TRBV2 with TRBJ1-5; the D gene is possibly TRBD1 (6 bases). The CDR3 runs 14 residues. Trimming shortened V by 5 bases and J by 7 bases, and 15 bases separated the two germline ends. In germline, CDR1 is SNHLY, CDR2 FYNNEI.